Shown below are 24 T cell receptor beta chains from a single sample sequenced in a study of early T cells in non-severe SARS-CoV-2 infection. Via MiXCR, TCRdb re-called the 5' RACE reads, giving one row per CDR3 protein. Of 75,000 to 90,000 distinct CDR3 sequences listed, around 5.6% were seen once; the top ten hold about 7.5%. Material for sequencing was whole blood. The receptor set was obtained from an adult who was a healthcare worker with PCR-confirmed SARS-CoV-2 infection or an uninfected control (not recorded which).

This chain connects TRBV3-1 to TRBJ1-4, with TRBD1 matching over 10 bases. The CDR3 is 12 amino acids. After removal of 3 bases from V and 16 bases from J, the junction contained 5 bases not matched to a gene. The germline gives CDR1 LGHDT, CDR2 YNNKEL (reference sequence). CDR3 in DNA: TGTGCCAGCAGCCACAGACAGGGGGCTTCGTTTTTT. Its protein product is CASSHRQGASFF.

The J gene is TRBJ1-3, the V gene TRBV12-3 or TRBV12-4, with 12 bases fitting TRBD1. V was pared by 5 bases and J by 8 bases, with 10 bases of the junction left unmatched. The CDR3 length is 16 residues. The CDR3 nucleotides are TGTGCCAGCAGTACGGGACAGGGGGCTTCGCTAGACACCATATATTTT. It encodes CASSTGQGASLDTIYF.

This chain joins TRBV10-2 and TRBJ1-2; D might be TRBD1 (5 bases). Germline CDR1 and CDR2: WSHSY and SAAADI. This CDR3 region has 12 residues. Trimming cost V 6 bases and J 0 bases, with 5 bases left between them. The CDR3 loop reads CASRGANYGYTF. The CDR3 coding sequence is TGCGCCAGCAGGGGGGCTAACTATGGCTACACCTTC.

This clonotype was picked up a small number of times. The CDR3 nucleotides are TGTGCCAGCAACGGGCTAGCGGGGGGCAATGAGCAGTTCTTC. Its translation: CASNGLAGGNEQFF. The J gene is TRBJ2-1, the V gene TRBV2, with 11 bases that match TRBD2. This CDR3 is built from 14 residues. Germline lookup yields CDR1 SNHLY and CDR2 FYNNEI. J was trimmed by 6 bases and V by 7 bases; bases with no gene match: 5.

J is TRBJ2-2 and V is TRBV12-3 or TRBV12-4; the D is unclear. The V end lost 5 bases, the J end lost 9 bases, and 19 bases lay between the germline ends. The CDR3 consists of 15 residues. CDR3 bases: TGTGCCAGCAGTACGGCCGGGTCCCTAGGTCGGGAGCTGTTTTTT. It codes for CASSTAGSLGRELFF.

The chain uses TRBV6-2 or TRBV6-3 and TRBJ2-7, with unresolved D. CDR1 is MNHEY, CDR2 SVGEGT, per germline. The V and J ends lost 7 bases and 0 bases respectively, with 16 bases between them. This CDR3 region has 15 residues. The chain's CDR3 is CASTTNQPSSYEQYF. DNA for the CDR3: TGTGCCAGCACCACAAACCAGCCGAGCTCCTACGAGCAGTACTTC.

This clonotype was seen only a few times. In DNA form, the CDR3 reads TGTGCCAGCCGACCGGGACTAGCGGGACCCTACAATGAGCAGTTCTTC. It translates to CASRPGLAGPYNEQFF. V usage is TRBV2 and J usage is TRBJ2-1; TRBD2 matches at 13 bases. From germline, CDR1 is SNHLY and CDR2 FYNNEI. V gave up 8 bases and J gave up 2 bases; unmatched junction bases: 6. CDR3 length equals 16 residues.

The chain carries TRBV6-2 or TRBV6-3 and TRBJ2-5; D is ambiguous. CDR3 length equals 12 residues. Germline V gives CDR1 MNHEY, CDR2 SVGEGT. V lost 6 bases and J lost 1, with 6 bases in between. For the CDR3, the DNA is TGTGCCAGCAGATACCCCCAAGAGACCCAGTACTTC. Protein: CASRYPQETQYF.

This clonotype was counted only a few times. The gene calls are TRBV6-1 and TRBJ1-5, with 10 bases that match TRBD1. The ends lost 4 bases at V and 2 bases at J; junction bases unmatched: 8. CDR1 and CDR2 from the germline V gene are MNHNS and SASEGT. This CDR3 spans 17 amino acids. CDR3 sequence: CASSVSGTGAGNQPQHF. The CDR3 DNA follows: TGTGCCAGCAGTGTATCCGGGACAGGGGCTGGCAATCAGCCCCAGCATTTT.

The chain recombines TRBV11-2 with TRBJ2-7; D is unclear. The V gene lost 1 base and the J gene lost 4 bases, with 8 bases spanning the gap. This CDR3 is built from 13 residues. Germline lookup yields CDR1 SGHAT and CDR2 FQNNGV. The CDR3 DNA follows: TGTGCCAGCAGCTTAGGTGTTTCGTACGAGCAGTACTTC. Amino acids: CASSLGVSYEQYF.

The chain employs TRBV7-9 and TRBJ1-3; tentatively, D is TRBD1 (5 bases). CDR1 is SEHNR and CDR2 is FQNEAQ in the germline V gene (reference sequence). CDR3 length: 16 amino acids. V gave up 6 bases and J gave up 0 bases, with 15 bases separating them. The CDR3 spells CASRPPRDSSGNTIYF. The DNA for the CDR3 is TGTGCCAGCAGACCTCCCCGAGACAGCTCTGGAAACACCATATATTTT.

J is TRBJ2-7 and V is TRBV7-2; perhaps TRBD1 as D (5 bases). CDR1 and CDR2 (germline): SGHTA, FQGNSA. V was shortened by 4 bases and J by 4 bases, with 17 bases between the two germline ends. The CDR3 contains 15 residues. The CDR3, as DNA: TGTGCCAGCAGCTGGCTTCACGAGGCAGGGTACGAGCAGTACTTC. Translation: CASSWLHEAGYEQYF.

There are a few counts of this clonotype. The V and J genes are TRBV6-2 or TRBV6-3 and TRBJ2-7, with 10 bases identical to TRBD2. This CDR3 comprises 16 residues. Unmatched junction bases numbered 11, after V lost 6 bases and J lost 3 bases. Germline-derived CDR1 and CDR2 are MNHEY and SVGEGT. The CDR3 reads CASRERRTSGRYEQYF. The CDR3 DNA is TGTGCCAGCAGAGAGAGGAGGACTAGCGGACGCTACGAGCAGTACTTC.

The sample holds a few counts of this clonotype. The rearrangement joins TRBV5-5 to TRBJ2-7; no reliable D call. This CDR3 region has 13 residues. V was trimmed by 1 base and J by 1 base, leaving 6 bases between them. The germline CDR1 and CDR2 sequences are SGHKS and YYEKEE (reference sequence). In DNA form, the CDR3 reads TGTGCCAGCAGCTTGTGGCAGTCCTACGAGCAGTACTTC. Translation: CASSLWQSYEQYF.

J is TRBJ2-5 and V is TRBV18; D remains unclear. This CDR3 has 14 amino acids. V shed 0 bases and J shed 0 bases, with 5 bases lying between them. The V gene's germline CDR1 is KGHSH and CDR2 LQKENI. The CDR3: CASSPPGDQETQYF. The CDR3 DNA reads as TGTGCCAGCTCACCACCGGGCGACCAAGAGACCCAGTACTTC.

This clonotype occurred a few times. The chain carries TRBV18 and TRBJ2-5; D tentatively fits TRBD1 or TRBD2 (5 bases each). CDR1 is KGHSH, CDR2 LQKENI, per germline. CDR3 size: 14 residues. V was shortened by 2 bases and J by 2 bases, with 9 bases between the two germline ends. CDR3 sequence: CASSPGRQQETQYF. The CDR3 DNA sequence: TGTGCCAGCTCACCAGGGAGACAGCAAGAGACCCAGTACTTC. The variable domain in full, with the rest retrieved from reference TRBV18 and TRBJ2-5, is NAGVMQNPRHLVRRRGQEARLRCSPMKGHSHVYWYRQLPEEGLKFMVYLQKENIIDESGMPKERFSAEFPKEGPSILRIQQVVRGDSAAYFCASSPGRQQETQYFGPGTRLLVL.

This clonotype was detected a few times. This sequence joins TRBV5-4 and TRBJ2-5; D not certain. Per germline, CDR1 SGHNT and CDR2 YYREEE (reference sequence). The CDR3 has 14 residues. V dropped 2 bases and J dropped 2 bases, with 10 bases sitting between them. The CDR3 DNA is TGTGCCAGCAGCTTATTGGGTATGCAAGAGACCCAGTACTTC. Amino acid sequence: CASSLLGMQETQYF.

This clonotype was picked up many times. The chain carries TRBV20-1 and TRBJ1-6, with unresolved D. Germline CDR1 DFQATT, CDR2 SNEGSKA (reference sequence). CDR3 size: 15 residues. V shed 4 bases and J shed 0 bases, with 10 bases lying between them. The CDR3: CSAKADNSYNSPLHF. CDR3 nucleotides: TGCAGTGCTAAAGCGGATAACTCCTATAATTCACCCCTCCACTTT.

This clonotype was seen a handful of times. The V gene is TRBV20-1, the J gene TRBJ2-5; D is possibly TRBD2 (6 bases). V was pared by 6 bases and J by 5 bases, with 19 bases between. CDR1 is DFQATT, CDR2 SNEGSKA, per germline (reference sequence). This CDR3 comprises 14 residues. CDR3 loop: CSAEGGSGHETQYF. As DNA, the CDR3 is TGCAGTGCCGAGGGAGGCTCCGGCCACGAGACCCAGTACTTC.

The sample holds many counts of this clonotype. The CDR3 DNA is TGTGCCAGCAGCCAAGACGGGGCTAGCAGTGTTCCAGATACGCAGTATTTT. This codes for CASSQDGASSVPDTQYF. The chain carries TRBV4-2 and TRBJ2-3, with D perhaps TRBD1 or TRBD2 (5 bases each). V shed 0 bases and J shed 4 bases, with 17 bases lying between them. This CDR3 spans 17 amino acids. CDR1 is LGHNA, CDR2 YNFKEQ, per germline.

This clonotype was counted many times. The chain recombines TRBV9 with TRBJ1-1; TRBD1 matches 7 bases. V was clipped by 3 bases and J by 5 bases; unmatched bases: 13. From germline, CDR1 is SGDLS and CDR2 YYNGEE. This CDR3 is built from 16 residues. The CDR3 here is CASSARQGPGVTEAFF. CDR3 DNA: TGTGCCAGCAGCGCACGACAGGGTCCAGGCGTAACTGAAGCTTTCTTT.

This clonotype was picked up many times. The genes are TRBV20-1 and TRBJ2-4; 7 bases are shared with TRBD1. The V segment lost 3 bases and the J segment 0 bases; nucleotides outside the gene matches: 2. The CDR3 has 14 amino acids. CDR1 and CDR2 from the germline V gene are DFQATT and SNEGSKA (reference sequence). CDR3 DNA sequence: TGCAGTGCTAGGGGACAGCTAGCCAAAAACATTCAGTACTTC. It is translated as CSARGQLAKNIQYF.

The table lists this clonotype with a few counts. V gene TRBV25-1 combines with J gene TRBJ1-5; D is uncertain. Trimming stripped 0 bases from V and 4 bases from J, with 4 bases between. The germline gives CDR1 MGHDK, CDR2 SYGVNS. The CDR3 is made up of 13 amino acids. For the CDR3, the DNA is TGTGCCAGCAGTGAATATGGGAATCAGCCCCAGCATTTT. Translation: CASSEYGNQPQHF. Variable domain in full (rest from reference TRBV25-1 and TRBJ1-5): EADIYQTPRYLVIGTGKKITLECSQTMGHDKMYWYQQDPGMELHLIHYSYGVNSTEKGDLSSESTVSRIRTEHFPLTLESARPSHTSQYLCASSEYGNQPQHFGDGTRLSIL.

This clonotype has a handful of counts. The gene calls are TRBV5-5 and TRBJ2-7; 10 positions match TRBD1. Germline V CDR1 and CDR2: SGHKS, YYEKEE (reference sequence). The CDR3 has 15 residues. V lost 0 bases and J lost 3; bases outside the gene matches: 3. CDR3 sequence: CASSLAGTGVYEQYF. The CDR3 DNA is TGTGCCAGCAGCTTGGCCGGGACAGGGGTCTACGAGCAGTACTTC.